This T cell receptor (beta chain) was obtained from a study of T cell repertoires in cytomegalovirus infection (dated by TCRdb to between 2018 and 2020). A note on the overall study: Donor HLA type was relevant to the analysis, as public TCR beta signatures indicated carriage of CMV infection together with the matching HLA type.

The germline V and J ends show losses of 3 bases and 8 bases respectively, and no gene match explains 5 bases of the junction. Reading from cysteine to phenylalanine, the CDR3 counts 15 amino acids. Only the CDR3 portion is preserved as DNA: 45 bases, with reading frame beginning at the first base. The germline V gene specifies SGHVS as CDR1 and FQNEAQ as CDR2. The run used an Illumina HiSeq 1500. The public reads were reanalyzed by TCRdb: fastp trimming at Q25, MiXCR alignment, in-frame beta chains only. Entries that share a CDR3 protein sequence are merged under the most common genes and DNA. The sample table holds around 100,000 distinct CDR3 sequences, of which approximately 16% were seen once. The biggest ten clones account for around 8.2% of the sample. Ten or more counts support this clonotype. Its target antigen remains unknown. No per-base quality is available; no much larger clone lies one base away.

General conclusions and limits of the study: In both this cohort and an independent roughly 350-donor cohort, the cumulative frequency of public TCR beta family members distinguished carriers of CMV infection plus the relevant HLA type. The ex vivo response was dominated by HLA-C-restricted CMV-specific TCR beta clonotypes, which also provided the single most frequent clonotype in two of eight donors.

Sequenced sample: PBMCs. This receptor chain uses TRBV7-8 and TRBJ1-6, with 9 bases aligning to TRBD1. The origin of this receptor is a human donor in good health (CMV status not recorded). Some clones in this sample may be carry-over from other donors' samples. The CDR3 in this case is CASSLGTGNDSPLHF. Here is the DNA: TGTGCCAGCAGCTTGGGGACAGGGAATGATTCACCCCTCCACTTT.